This T cell receptor (beta chain) was retrieved from a study of T cells after yellow fever vaccination. Study-level findings and limits: Weaker, the secondary response peaked sooner, at day 5 versus 15.

By 5'RACE template switching, TCR cDNA was produced, with a universal primer site and UMIs added in the process. TCRdb itself ran the 5' RACE reads through MiXCR, one entry per CDR3 protein. This sample carries roughly 310,000 distinct CDR3 sequences, roughly 8.7% of them seen once, and the ten largest clones take roughly 18%. Concerning this clonotype: The target antigen is unknown.

Germline V gene sequence: CDR1 SGHTA, CDR2 FQGNSA. The CDR3 is made up of 16 amino acids. With 1 base removed from V and 2 bases from J, the gap between germline ends came to 14 bases. The sequences come from PBMCs, collected on the day of the first yellow fever vaccination. The gene calls are TRBV7-2 and TRBJ1-2; the D gene is possibly TRBD1 (5 bases). This TCR was recovered from a young man who received the YFV17D yellow fever vaccine. The CDR3 DNA follows: TGTGCCAGCAGCTTAGTAGGGGCAGGGAACAACTATGGCTACACCTTC. Protein sequence: CASSLVGAGNNYGYTF.